A single T cell receptor (beta chain) is shown here with its context. Its target is unknown. It was with random hexamers that roughly 0.5 to 1 ug RNA was reverse transcribed. By means of immunoSEQ multiplex PCR, TCR beta CDR3 spanning 54 Vbeta and 13 Jbeta underwent amplification. TCRdb reprocessed the immunoSEQ multiplex PCR reads via MiXCR and lists one record per CDR3 protein. The profile shows 75,000 to 100,000 distinct CDR3 sequences, 95% of them singletons. This sample is part of a study of CD8 T cells in Susac syndrome. Study context: Intravenous immunoglobulin alone or corticosteroids were being given to patients with Susac syndrome at blood draw, unless they were therapy-naive.

Germline loops: CDR1 LGHNA, CDR2 YSLEER. V was pared by 3 bases and J by 2 bases, with 11 bases between. The CDR3 runs 14 residues. The authors sequenced TCR beta from blood CD8+ and CD4+ T cells. Findings of the study overall: Clonal CD8+ expansion in Susac was highest in TEMRA cells and active patients.

The chain couples TRBV4-3 to TRBJ2-7; D possibly matches TRBD1 or TRBD2 (5 bases each). The sequence derives from a human donor with Susac syndrome. Sequencing was done on a sample of CD8+ T cells from PBMCs. CDR3 residues: CASSQGDGTYEQYF. Written as DNA, the CDR3 is TGCGCCAGCAGCCAGGGGGACGGCACCTACGAGCAGTACTTC.